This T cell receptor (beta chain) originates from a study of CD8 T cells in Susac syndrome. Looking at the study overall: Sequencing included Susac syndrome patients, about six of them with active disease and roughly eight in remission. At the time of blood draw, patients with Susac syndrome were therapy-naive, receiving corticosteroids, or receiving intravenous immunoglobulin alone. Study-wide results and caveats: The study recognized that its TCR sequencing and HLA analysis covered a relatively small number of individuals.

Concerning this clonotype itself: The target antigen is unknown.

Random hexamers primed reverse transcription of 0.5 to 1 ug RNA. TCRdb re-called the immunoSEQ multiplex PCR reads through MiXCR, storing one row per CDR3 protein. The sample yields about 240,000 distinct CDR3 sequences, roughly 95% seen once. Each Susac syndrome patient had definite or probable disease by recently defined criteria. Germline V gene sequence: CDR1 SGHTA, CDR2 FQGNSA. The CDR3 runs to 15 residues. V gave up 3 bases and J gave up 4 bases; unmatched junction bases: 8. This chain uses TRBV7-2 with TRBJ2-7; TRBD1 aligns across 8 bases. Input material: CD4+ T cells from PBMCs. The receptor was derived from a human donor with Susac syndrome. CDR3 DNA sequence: TGTGCCAGCAGCTTTCGGCAGGGGGCTTGGTACGAGCAGTACTTC. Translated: CASSFRQGAWYEQYF.